These 20 T cell receptor beta chains were sequenced from one sample in a study of blood T cells in healthy people across ages. Combining a sample-barcoded 5' primer with a J-beta primer mix, a second PCR ran for roughly 6 to 12 cycles. TCRdb called the 5' RACE reads again in MiXCR, with one record for every CDR3 protein. The data hold over 1,500,000 distinct CDR3 sequences, with around 50% observed a single time. The specimen was blood. Every receptor here comes from a woman aged 40-49 years in good health.

The V call is TRBV25-1, the J call TRBJ1-6; TRBD1 matches at 11 bases. There are 17 residues in the CDR3. Trimming cost V 6 bases and J 10 bases; bases outside gene matches: 14. Germline V gene data show CDR1 as MGHDK and CDR2 as SYGVNS. CDR3 protein: CASSASSGTGGRSPLHF. CDR3 sequence (DNA): TGTGCCAGCAGCGCCTCATCAGGGACAGGGGGAAGGTCACCCCTCCACTTT. The variable domain in full, completed from reference TRBV25-1 and TRBJ1-6, reads EADIYQTPRYLVIGTGKKITLECSQTMGHDKMYWYQQDPGMELHLIHYSYGVNSTEKGDLSSESTVSRIRTEHFPLTLESARPSHTSQYLCASSASSGTGGRSPLHFGNGTRLTVT.

V is TRBV4-1 and J is TRBJ1-4; the D gene is possibly TRBD1 (6 bases). CDR1 is MGHRA and CDR2 is YSYEKL in the germline V gene. This CDR3 has 15 residues. V dropped 2 bases and J dropped 6 bases, with 13 bases sitting between them. The CDR3 protein is CASSQRQGFYEKLFF. As DNA, the CDR3 is TGCGCCAGCAGCCAACGTCAGGGGTTTTATGAAAAACTGTTTTTT.

The chain joins TRBV3-1 to TRBJ2-1, with D possibly being TRBD2 (5 bases). This CDR3 has 17 residues. Looked up from germline, CDR1 is LGHDT and CDR2 is YNNKEL (reference sequence). The V and J ends lost 0 bases and 0 bases respectively, with 12 bases between them. The CDR3 loop is CASSQDKRASSYNEQFF. In nucleotides, the CDR3 is TGTGCCAGCAGCCAAGATAAGAGGGCTAGCTCCTACAATGAGCAGTTCTTC.

The chain recombines TRBV7-3 with TRBJ2-3, with D hard to call. Trimming removed 5 bases from V and 1 base from J, with 10 bases in between. The CDR3 has 14 residues. The germline CDR1 and CDR2 sequences are SGHTA and FQGTGA. The CDR3 here is CASSPGIGTDTQYF. CDR3 bases: TGTGCCAGCAGCCCGGGTATCGGCACAGATACGCAGTATTTT.

This clonotype was seen only a few times. The rearrangement uses TRBV5-1 and TRBJ2-7; 9 bases agree with TRBD2. The J call may be mistaken, given a closer DNA end match to TRBJ2-4. CDR1 and CDR2 (germline): SGHRS, YFSETQ. The CDR3 spans 14 residues. The CDR3 nucleotides are TGCGCCAGCAGCTTCGGCGGGGGGGACGGCATTCAGTACTTC. Its translation is CASSFGGGDGIQYF.

The chain has TRBV12-3 or TRBV12-4 and TRBJ2-1; D is ambiguous. The CDR3 is 15 residues long. Trimming removed 7 bases from V and 2 bases from J, with 15 bases in between. CDR3 loop: CASTPRGLPYNEQFF. DNA of the CDR3: TGTGCCAGCACCCCCAGAGGATTACCCTACAATGAGCAGTTCTTC.

The genes are TRBV6-5 and TRBJ2-7, with D unclear. CDR3 length: 15 residues. The V end lost 4 bases, the J end lost 0 bases, and 13 bases lay between the germline ends. Germline V gene sequence: CDR1 MNHEY, CDR2 SVGAGI. Here the CDR3 DNA reads TGTGCCAGCAGTTTCCACCCAGTTTCCTCCTACGAGCAGTACTTC. Translation gives CASSFHPVSSYEQYF.

The CDR3 here is CASSTGIYNEQFF. CDR3 sequence (DNA): TGTGCCAGCAGCACCGGGATTTACAATGAGCAGTTCTTC. This sequence joins TRBV5-5 and TRBJ2-1, with a possible D match to TRBD2 (5 bases). V was cut by 4 bases and J by 4 bases, with 9 bases left in between. Germline CDR1 SGHKS, CDR2 YYEKEE (reference sequence). The CDR3 has 13 residues. Full variable domain (outside the CDR3, taken from reference TRBV5-5 and TRBJ2-1): DAGVTQSPTHLIKTRGQQVTLRCSPISGHKSVSWYQQVLGQGPQFIFQYYEKEERGRGNFPDRFSARQFPNYSSELNVNALLLGDSALYLCASSTGIYNEQFFGPGTRLTVL.

This clonotype was counted a few times. The chain joins TRBV12-3 or TRBV12-4 to TRBJ2-1; tentative D call: TRBD2 (6 bases). V was trimmed by 6 bases and J by 9 bases, leaving 24 bases between them. The CDR3 is 16 amino acids. The CDR3 bases are TGTGCCAGCAGCCCGGCCCGGGACTCTCTATCCTCTGAGCAGTTCTTC. This gives the protein CASSPARDSLSSEQFF.

This rearrangement joins TRBV2 to TRBJ1-2; 8 bases map to TRBD1. The CDR3 has 13 residues. Germline lookup yields CDR1 SNHLY and CDR2 FYNNEI. The junction had 6 bases not matched to a gene; V was cut back by 6 bases and J by 6 bases. CDR3 DNA: TGTGCCAGCAGCCTGACAGGGGACAATGGCTACACCTTC. As protein: CASSLTGDNGYTF.

The chain links TRBV5-1 to TRBJ1-5; weak D call: TRBD1 (6 bases). This CDR3 has 16 amino acids. Looked up from germline, CDR1 is SGHRS and CDR2 is YFSETQ. The ends were cut back, 4 bases at V and 7 bases at J, with 21 bases in the middle. CDR3 in amino acids: CASSPGGDRRRQPQHF. As DNA, the CDR3 is TGCGCCAGCAGCCCCGGAGGCGACAGGAGGAGACAGCCCCAGCATTTT. The full variable domain, rest sourced from reference TRBV5-1 and TRBJ1-5, is KAGVTQTPRYLIKTRGQQVTLSCSPISGHRSVSWYQQTPGQGLQFLFEYFSETQRNKGNFPGRFSGRQFSNSRSEMNVSTLELGDSALYLCASSPGGDRRRQPQHFGDGTRLSIL.

The V and J genes are TRBV7-3 and TRBJ1-2; D is uncertain. V was cut by 1 base and J by 8 bases, with 11 bases left in between. Germline V gene lookup returns CDR1 SGHTA and CDR2 FQGTGA. The CDR3 extends over 13 amino acids. CDR3 in amino acids: CASSLNPREGYTF. Written as DNA, the CDR3 is TGTGCCAGCAGCTTAAACCCTAGGGAGGGCTACACCTTC.

This clonotype occurred once. V is TRBV28 and J is TRBJ1-2; maybe TRBD1 (5 bases). This CDR3 is 15 amino acids long. V dropped 3 bases and J dropped 4 bases, with 15 bases sitting between them. CDR1 is MDHEN and CDR2 is SYDVKM in the germline V gene. DNA of the CDR3: TGTGCCAGCAGTTTGGGGGGGAAGGGGATCTATGGCTACACCTTC. It yields the protein CASSLGGKGIYGYTF.

The chain combines TRBV4-2 with TRBJ1-4; a weak D match, TRBD1 (5 bases). Trimming removed 1 base at V and 5 bases at J, with 14 bases between. The CDR3 covers 16 residues. CDR1 and CDR2 (germline): LGHNA, YNFKEQ. Written as DNA, the CDR3 is TGTGCCAGCAGCCAAGCTTCCCGGCAGGGCAATGAAAAACTGTTTTTT. Its translation is CASSQASRQGNEKLFF.

This clonotype was detected once. The chain uses TRBV29-1 and TRBJ2-5, with 7 bases fitting TRBD2. Germline V lookup: CDR1 SQVTM, CDR2 ANQGSEA. This CDR3 spans 13 amino acids. V lost 3 bases, J lost 11 bases, and 12 bases stayed unmatched. The CDR3 DNA follows: TGCAGCGTTGATCGACTAGCTTACAATGAGCAGTACTTC. It translates to CSVDRLAYNEQYF. Full variable domain (rest looked up from reference TRBV29-1 and TRBJ2-5): SAVISQKPSRDICQRGTSLTIQCQVDSQVTMMFWYRQQPGQSLTLIATANQGSEATYESGFVIDKFPISRPNLTFSTLTVSNMSPEDSSIYLCSVDRLAYNEQYFGPGTRLLVL.

The chain links TRBV7-2 to TRBJ2-6; 7 bases map to TRBD1. Germline-derived CDR1 and CDR2 are SGHTA and FQGNSA. Trimming cost V 3 bases and J 3 bases; bases outside gene matches: 2. CDR3 length: 15 amino acids. The CDR3 nucleotides are TGTGCCAGCAGCTTTAGACAGGGTGGGGCCAACGTCCTGACTTTC. This translates into CASSFRQGGANVLTF. Based on the CDR3 plus reference TRBV7-2 and TRBJ2-6, the full variable domain is GAGVSQSPSNKVTEKGKDVELRCDPISGHTALYWYRQSLGQGLEFLIYFQGNSAPDKSGLPSDRFSAERTGGSVSTLTIQRTQQEDSAVYLCASSFRQGGANVLTFGAGSRLTVL.

The chain carries TRBV7-2 and TRBJ1-4; D not certain. Per the germline V gene, CDR1 is SGHTA and CDR2 is FQGNSA. The germline V and J ends were trimmed by 5 bases and 7 bases, with 8 bases remaining between them. The CDR3 has 12 residues. The CDR3 bases are TGTGCCAGCAGCGTCCGGGTTGAAAAACTGTTTTTT. This gives the protein CASSVRVEKLFF.

The DNA of the CDR3 is TGTGCCACCAGCGCCCCCCAGGAGAGCTCCTACAATGAGCAGTTCTTC. It codes for CATSAPQESSYNEQFF. This chain connects TRBV15 to TRBJ2-1; the D is unclear. This CDR3 contains 16 residues. Trimming took 5 bases from V and 0 from J, leaving 14 bases between them. Germline CDR1 is LNHNV and CDR2 is YYDKDF (reference sequence).

The V gene is TRBV24-1, the J gene TRBJ2-1; tentative D call: TRBD2 (5 bases). The ends were cut back, 3 bases at V and 10 bases at J, with 9 bases in the middle. Germline loops: CDR1 KGHDR, CDR2 SFDVKD. The CDR3 is 12 residues long. CDR3 loop: CATSDTKREQFF. DNA of the CDR3: TGTGCCACCAGTGATACGAAGCGGGAGCAGTTCTTC.

V usage is TRBV6-5 and J usage is TRBJ2-6; 7 positions agree with TRBD1. The CDR3 has 20 amino acids. V lost 2 bases, J lost 0 bases, and 13 bases stayed unmatched. Germline V CDR1 and CDR2: MNHEY, SVGAGI. Here the CDR3 DNA reads TGTGCCAGCAGTTACCGTCATCCAGGGGGAAAATCCTCTGGGGCCAACGTCCTGACTTTC. Its protein is CASSYRHPGGKSSGANVLTF.